Here is one T cell receptor beta chain with its context. This sample is part of a study of blood T cells in healthy people across ages. Caucasian individuals from Russia who were healthy and aged 6 to 90 acted as donors. A J-beta primer mix and a sample-barcoded 5' primer were used in a second PCR of about 6 to 12 cycles. TCRdb called the 5' RACE reads again in MiXCR, with one record for every CDR3 protein. This sample has a few hundred thousand distinct CDR3 sequences, with about 27% found just once. CDR3 size: 13 residues. V was clipped by 5 bases and J by 11 bases, with 19 bases between them. These data also featured in a second study, about T cells of mothers and their children. That report adds: In cDNA synthesis, all of the extracted RNA was used at around 1.5 ug per 15 ul.

The sequencing input was blood. The sequence was collected from a boy younger than 10 in good health. The V gene is TRBV5-7, the J gene TRBJ1-2; D not certain. TRBV5-7 is an ORF, with its function uncertain. The CDR3 nucleotides read TGTGCCAGCAGTCGCTCGGGCCTCGAAAATTACACCTTC. Translating it yields CASSRSGLENYTF.